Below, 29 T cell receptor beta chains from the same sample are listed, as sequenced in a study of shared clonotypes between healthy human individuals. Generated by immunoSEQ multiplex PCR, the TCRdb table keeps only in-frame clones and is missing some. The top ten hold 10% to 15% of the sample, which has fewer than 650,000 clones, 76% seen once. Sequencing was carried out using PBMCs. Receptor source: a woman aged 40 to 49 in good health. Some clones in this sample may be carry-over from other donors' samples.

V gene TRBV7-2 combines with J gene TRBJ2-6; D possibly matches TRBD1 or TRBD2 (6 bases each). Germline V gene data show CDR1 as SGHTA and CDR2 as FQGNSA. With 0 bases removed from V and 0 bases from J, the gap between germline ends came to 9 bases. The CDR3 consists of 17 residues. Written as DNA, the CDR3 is TGTGCCAGCAGCTTAGCAGGGGGGAACTCTGGGGCCAACGTCCTGACTTTC. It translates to CASSLAGGNSGANVLTF.

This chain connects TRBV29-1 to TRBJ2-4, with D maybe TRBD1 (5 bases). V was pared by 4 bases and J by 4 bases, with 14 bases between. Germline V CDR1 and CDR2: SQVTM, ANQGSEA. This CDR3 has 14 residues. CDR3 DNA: TGCAGCGTTGCCCTAGGGGCCCCTAAAAACATTCAGTACTTC. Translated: CSVALGAPKNIQYF.

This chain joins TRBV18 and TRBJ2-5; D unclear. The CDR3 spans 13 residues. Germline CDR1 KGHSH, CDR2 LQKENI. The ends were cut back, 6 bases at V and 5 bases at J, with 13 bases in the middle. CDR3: CASSPSHGETQYF. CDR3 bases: TGTGCCAGCTCCCCTAGTCACGGGGAGACCCAGTACTTC.

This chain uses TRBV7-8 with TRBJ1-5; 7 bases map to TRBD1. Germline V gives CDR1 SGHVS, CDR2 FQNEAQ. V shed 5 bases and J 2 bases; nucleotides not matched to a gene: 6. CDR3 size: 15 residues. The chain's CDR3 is CASSAAGQGNQPQHF. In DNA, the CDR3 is TGTGCCAGCAGCGCTGCTGGACAGGGCAATCAGCCCCAGCATTTT.

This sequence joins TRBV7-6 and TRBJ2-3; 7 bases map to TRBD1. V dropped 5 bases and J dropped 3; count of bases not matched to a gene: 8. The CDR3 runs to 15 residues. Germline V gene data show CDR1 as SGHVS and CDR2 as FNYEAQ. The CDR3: CASSQDRAATDTQYF. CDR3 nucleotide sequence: TGTGCCAGCAGCCAAGACAGGGCTGCTACAGATACGCAGTATTTT.

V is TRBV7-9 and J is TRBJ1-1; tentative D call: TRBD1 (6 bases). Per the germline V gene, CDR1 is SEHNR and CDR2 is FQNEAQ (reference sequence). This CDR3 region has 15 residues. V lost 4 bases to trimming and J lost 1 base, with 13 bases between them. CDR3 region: CASSSRDNKNTEAFF. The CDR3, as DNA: TGTGCCAGCAGCTCCCGGGACAACAAGAACACTGAAGCTTTCTTT.

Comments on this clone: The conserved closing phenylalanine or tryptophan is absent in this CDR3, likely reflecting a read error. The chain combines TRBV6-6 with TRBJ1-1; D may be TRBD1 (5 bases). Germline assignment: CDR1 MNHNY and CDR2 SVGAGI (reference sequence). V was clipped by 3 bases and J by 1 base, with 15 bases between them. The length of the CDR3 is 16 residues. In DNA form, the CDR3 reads TGTGCCAGCAGTTATCTTCCGGGGGTGAGGAACACTGAAGCTTTCTAT. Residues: CASSYLPGVRNTEAFY.

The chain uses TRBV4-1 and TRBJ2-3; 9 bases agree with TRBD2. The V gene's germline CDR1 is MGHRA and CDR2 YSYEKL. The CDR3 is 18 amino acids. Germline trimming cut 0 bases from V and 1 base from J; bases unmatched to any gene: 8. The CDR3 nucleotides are TGCGCCAGCAGCCAAGAGTTTGCGGGAGGGCAACGCACAGATACGCAGTATTTT. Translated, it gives CASSQEFAGGQRTDTQYF.

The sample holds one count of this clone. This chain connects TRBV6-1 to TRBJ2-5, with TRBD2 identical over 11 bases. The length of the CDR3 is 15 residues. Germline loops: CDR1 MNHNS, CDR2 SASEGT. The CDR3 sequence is CATSGVWGYQETQYF. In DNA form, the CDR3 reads TGTGCGACTAGCGGGGTGTGGGGGTACCAAGAGACCCAGTACTTC.

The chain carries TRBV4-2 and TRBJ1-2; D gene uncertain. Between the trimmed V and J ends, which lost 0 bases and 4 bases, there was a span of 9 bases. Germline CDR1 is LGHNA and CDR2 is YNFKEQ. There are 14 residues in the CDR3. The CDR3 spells CASSQDRNSYGYTF. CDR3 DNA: TGTGCCAGCAGCCAAGACAGAAATTCCTATGGCTACACCTTC.

The CDR3 region is CASSSRDGEQFF. In DNA, the CDR3 is TGTGCCAGCAGCAGTCGGGACGGCGAGCAGTTCTTC. The chain combines TRBV21-1 with TRBJ2-1. TRBV21-1 is given as a pseudogene. The CDR3 contains 12 residues.

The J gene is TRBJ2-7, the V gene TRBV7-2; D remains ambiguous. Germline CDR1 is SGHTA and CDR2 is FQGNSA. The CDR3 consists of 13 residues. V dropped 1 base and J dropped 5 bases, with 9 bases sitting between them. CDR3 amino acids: CASSLDLPDEQYF. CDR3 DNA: TGTGCCAGCAGCTTAGATTTGCCCGACGAGCAGTACTTC.

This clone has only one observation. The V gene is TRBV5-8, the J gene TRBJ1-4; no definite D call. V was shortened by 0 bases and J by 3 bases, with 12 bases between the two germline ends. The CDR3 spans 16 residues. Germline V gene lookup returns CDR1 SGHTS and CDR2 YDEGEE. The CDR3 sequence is CASSLGGREANEKLFF. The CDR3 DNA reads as TGTGCCAGCAGCTTGGGAGGGCGTGAGGCTAATGAAAAACTGTTTTTT.

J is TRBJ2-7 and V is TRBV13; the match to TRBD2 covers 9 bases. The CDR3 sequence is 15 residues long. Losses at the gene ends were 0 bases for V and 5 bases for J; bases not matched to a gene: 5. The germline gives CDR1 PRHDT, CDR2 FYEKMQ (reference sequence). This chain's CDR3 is CASSLGGVAGDEQYF. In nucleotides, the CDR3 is TGTGCCAGCAGCTTAGGCGGGGTAGCGGGAGACGAGCAGTACTTC. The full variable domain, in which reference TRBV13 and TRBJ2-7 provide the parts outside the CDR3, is AAGVIQSPRHLIKEKRETATLKCYPIPRHDTVYWYQQGPGQDPQFLISFYEKMQSDKGSIPDRFSAQQFSDYHSELNMSSLELGDSALYFCASSLGGVAGDEQYFGPGTRLTVT.

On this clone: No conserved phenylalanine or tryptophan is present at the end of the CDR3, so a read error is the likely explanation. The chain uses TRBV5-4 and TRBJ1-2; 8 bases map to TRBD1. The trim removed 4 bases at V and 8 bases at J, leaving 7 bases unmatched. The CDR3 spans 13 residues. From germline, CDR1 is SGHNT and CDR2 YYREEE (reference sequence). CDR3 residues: CASSPDRGWGYTL. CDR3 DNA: TGTGCCAGCAGCCCTGACAGGGGATGGGGCTACACCCTC.

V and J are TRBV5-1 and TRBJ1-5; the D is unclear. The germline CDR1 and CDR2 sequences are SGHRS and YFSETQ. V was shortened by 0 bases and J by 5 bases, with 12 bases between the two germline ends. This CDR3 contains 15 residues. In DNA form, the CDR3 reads TGCGCCAGCAGCTTGGATGGGAGGTATCATCAGCCCCAGCATTTT. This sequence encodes CASSLDGRYHQPQHF.

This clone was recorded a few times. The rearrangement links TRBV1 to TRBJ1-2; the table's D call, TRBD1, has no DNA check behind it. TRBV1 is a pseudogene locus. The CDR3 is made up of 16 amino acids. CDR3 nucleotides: TGCACCAGCAGCCAGGGTGCAGGGGGAAACGAGCATGGCTACACCTTC. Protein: CTSSQGAGGNEHGYTF.

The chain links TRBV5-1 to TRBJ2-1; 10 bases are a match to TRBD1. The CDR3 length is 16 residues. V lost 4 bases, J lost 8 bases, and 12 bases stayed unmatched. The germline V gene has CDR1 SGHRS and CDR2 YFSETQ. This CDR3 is CASSLLDGTGEHEQFF. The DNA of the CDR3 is TGCGCCAGCAGCCTGTTGGATGGGACAGGGGAGCATGAGCAGTTCTTC.

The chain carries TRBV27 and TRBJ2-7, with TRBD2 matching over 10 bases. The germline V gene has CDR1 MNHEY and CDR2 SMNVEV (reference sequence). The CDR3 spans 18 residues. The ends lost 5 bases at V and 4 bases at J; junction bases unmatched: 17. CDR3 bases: TGTGCCAGCAGTGTTAGGGCTGGAGCGGGAGGGGGCATATACGAGCAGTACTTC. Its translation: CASSVRAGAGGGIYEQYF.

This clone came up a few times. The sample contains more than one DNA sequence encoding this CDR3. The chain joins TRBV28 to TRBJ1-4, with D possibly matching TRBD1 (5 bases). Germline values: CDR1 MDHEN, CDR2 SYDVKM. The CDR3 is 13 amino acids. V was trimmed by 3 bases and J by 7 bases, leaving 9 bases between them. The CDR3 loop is CASSLRRGEKLFF. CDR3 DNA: TGTGCCAGCAGTTTGCGAAGGGGTGAAAAACTGTTTTTT.

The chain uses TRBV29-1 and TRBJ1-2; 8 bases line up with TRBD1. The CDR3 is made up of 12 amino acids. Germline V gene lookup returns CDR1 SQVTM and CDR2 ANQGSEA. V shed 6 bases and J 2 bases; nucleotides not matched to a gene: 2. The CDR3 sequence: CSVGTGNYGYTF. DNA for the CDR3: TGCAGCGTGGGGACAGGCAACTATGGCTACACCTTC.

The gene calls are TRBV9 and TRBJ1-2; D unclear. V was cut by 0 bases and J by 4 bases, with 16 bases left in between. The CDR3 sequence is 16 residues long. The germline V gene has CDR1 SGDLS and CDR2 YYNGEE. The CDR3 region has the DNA TGTGCCAGCAGCGTAGATTCCGCCAGCCTACTCTATGGCTACACCTTC. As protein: CASSVDSASLLYGYTF.

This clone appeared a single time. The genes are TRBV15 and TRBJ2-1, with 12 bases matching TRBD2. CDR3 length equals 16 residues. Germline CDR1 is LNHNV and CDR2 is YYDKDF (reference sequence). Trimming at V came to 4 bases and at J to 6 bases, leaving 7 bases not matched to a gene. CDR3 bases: TGTGCCACCAGCATGCGGACTAGCGGGATAGTCAATGAGCAGTTCTTC. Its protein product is CATSMRTSGIVNEQFF.

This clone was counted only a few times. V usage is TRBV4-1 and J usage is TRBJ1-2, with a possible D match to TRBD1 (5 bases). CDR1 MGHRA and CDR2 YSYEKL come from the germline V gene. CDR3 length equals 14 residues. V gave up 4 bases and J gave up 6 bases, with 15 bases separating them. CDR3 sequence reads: CASSPQEYVHGYTF. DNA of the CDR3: TGCGCCAGCAGCCCACAGGAATATGTACATGGCTACACCTTC.

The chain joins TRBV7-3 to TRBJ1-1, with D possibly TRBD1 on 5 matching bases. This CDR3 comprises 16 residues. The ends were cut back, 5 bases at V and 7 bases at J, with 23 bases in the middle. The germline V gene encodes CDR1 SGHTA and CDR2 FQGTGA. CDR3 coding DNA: TGTGCCAGCAGCCTTAATAGACCCGGGAACGGGGGTGAAGCTTTCTTT. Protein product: CASSLNRPGNGGEAFF.

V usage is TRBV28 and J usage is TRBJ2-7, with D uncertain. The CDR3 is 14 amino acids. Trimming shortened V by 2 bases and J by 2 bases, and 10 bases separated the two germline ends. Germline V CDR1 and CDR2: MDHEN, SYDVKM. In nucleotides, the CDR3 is TGTGCCAGCAGTTTAGTAGGGTCAACCTACGAGCAGTACTTC. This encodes CASSLVGSTYEQYF.

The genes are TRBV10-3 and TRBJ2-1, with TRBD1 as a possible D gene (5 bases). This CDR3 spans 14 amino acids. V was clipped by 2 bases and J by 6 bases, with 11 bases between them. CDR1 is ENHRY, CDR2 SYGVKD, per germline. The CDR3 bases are TGTGCCATCAGTGAGGACAGAAATCGCAATGAGCAGTTCTTC. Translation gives CAISEDRNRNEQFF.

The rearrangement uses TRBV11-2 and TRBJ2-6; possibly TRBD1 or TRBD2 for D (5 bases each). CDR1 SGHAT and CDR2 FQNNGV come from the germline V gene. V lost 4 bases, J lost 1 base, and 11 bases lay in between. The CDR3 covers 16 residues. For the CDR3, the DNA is TGTGCCAGCAGCTGGGACCTTAGGTCTGGGGCCAACGTCCTGACTTTC. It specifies CASSWDLRSGANVLTF.

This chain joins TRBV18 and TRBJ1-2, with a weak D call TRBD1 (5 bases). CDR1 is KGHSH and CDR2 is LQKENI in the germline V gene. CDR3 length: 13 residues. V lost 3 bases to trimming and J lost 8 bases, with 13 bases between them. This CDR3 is CASSPSGVGGYTF. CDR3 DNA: TGTGCCAGCTCACCGTCGGGGGTAGGGGGCTACACCTTC.